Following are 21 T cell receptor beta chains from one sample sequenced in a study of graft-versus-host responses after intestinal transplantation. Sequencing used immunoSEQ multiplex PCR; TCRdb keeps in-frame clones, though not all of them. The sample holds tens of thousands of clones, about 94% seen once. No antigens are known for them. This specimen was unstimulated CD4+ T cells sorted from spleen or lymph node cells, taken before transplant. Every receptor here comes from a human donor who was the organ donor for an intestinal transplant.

CDR3 DNA sequence: TGTGCCAGCAGCTTAGGTTCCCGGACGGAGGGCATTCGGCGGACCGGGGAGCTGTTTTTT. Its translation is CASSLGSRTEGIRRTGELFF. The chain uses TRBV7-8 and TRBJ2-2; tentative D call: TRBD2 (6 bases). The ends were cut back, 1 base at V and 5 bases at J, with 26 bases in the middle. The CDR3 totals 20 residues. The V gene's germline CDR1 is SGHVS and CDR2 FQNEAQ.

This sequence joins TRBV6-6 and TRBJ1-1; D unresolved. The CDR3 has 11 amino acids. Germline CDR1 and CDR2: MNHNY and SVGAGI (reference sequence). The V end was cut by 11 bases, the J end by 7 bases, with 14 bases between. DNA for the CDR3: TGTGCCGCTGGGGTTCGGTATGAAGCTTTCTTT. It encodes CAAGVRYEAFF.

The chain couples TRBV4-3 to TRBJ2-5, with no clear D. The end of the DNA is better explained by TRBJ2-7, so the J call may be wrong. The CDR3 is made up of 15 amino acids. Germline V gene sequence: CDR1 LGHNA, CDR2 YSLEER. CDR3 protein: CASSRDILPLYEQYF. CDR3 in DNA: TGCGCCAGCAGCCGAGATATTCTCCCCCTCTACGAGCAGTACTTC.

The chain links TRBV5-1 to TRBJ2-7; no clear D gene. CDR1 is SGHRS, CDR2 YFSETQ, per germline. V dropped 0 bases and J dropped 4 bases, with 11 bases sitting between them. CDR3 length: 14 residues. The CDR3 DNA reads TGCGCCAGCAGCTTGGGCCTTCAGATTTACGAGCAGTACTTC. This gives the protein CASSLGLQIYEQYF.

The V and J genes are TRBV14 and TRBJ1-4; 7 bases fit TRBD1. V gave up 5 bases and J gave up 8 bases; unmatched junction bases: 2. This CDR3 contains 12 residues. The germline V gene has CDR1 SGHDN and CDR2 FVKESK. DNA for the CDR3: TGTGCCAGCAGCGAACAGGGGGAAAAACTGTTTTTT. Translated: CASSEQGEKLFF.

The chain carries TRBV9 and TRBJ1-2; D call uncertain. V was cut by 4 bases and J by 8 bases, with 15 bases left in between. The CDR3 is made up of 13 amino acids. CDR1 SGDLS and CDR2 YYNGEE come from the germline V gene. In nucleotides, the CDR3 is TGTGCCAGCAGCTCCGGTCCAAAGGTGGGCTACACCTTC. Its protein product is CASSSGPKVGYTF.

This CDR3 reads CATTRGDQETQYF. CDR3 bases: TGTGCCACCACGAGAGGAGACCAAGAGACCCAGTACTTC. J is TRBJ2-5 and V is TRBV7-9; D is ambiguous. Deletions cut 10 bases from V and 0 bases from J, with 12 bases between. Germline CDR1 is SEHNR and CDR2 is FQNEAQ (reference sequence). This CDR3 has 13 residues.

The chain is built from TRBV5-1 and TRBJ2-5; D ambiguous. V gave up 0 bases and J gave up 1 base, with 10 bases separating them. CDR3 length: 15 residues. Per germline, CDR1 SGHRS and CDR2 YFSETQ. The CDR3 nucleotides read TGCGCCAGCAGCTTGGTAGGCTCGCCCCAAGAGACCCAGTACTTC. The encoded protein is CASSLVGSPQETQYF.

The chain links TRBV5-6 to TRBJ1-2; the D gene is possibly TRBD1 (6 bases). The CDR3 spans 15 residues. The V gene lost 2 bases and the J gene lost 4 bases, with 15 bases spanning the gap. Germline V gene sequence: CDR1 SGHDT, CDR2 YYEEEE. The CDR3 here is CASSFGTTSGYGYTF. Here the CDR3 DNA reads TGTGCCAGCAGCTTCGGGACAACCAGCGGCTATGGCTACACCTTC.

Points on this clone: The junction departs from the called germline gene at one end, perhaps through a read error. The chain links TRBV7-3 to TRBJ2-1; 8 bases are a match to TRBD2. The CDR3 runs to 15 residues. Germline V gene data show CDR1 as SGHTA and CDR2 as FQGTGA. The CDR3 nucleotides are TGTGCCAGCAGCTTAACTAGCGGGGCGTACAGTGAGCAGTTCTTC. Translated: CASSLTSGAYSEQFF.

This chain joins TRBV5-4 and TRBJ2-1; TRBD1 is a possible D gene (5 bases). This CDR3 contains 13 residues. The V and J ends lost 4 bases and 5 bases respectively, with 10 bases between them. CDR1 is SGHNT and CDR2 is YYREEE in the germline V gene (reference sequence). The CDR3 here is CASSQIRDNEQFF. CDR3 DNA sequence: TGTGCCAGCAGCCAAATCAGGGACAATGAGCAGTTCTTC. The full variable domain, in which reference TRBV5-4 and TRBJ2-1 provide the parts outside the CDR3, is ETGVTQSPTHLIKTRGQQVTLRCSSQSGHNTVSWYQQALGQGPQFIFQYYREEENGRGNFPPRFSGLQFPNYSSELNVNALELDDSALYLCASSQIRDNEQFFGPGTRLTVL.

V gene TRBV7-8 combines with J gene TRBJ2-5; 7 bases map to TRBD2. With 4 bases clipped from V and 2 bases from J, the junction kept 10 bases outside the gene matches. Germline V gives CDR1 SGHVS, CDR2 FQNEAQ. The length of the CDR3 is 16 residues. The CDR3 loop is CASSSAWGDYQETQYF. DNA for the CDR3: TGTGCCAGCAGCTCGGCCTGGGGGGACTATCAAGAGACCCAGTACTTC.

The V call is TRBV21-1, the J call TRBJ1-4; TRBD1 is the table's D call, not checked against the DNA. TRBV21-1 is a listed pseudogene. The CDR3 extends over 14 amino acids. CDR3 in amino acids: CASSKQGRNEKLFF. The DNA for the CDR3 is TGTGCCAGCAGCAAACAGGGGCGGAATGAAAAACTGTTTTTT.

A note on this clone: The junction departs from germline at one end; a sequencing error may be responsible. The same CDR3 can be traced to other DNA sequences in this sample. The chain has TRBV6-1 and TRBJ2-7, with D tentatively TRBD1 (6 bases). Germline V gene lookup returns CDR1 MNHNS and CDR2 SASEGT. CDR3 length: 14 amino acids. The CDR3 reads CASSTHLPGQEQYF. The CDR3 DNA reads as TGTGCTAGCAGTACACACCTCCCCGGACAGGAGCAGTACTTC.

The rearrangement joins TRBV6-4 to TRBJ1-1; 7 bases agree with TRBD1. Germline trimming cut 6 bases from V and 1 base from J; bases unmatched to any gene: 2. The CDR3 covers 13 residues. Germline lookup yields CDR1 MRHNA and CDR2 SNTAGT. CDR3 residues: CASSRDRNTEAFF. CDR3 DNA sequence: TGTGCCAGCAGCCGGGACAGGAACACTGAAGCTTTCTTT.

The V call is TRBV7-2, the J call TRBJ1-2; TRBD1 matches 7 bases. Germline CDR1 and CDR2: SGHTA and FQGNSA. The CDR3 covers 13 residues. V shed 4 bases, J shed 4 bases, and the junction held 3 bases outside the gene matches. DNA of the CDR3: TGTGCCAGCAGCTCGACAGGGAGCTATGGCTACACCTTC. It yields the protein CASSSTGSYGYTF. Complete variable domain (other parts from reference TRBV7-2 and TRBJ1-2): GAGVSQSPSNKVTEKGKDVELRCDPISGHTALYWYRQSLGQGLEFLIYFQGNSAPDKSGLPSDRFSAERTGGSVSTLTIQRTQQEDSAVYLCASSSTGSYGYTFGSGTRLTVV.

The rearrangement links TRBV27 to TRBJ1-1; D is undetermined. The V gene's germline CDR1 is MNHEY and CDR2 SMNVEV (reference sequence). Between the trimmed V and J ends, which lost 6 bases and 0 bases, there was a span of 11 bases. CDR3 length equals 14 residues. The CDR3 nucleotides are TGTGCCAGCAGAAAGAGCACCATGAACACTGAAGCTTTCTTT. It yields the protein CASRKSTMNTEAFF.

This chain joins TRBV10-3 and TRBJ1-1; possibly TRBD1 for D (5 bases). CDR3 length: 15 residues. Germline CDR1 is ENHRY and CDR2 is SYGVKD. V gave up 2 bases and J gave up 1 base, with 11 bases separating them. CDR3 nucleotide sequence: TGTGCCATCAGTGAGAGGACCCAGGGGAACACTGAAGCTTTCTTT. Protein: CAISERTQGNTEAFF.

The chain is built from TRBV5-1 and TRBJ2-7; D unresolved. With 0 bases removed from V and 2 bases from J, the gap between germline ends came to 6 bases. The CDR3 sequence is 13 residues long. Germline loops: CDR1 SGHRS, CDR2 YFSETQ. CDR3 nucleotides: TGCGCCAGCAGCTTGGGACTTCCCTACGAGCAGTACTTC. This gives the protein CASSLGLPYEQYF.

The CDR3 sequence is CASSLFAGTGVAYEQYF. The CDR3 region has the DNA TGTGCCAGCAGCTTATTTGCCGGGACAGGGGTTGCCTACGAGCAGTACTTC. This chain links TRBV7-8 with TRBJ2-5; 10 bases are shared with TRBD1. TRBJ2-7 matches the DNA end more closely, so the J call is doubtful. Germline values: CDR1 SGHVS, CDR2 FQNEAQ. The CDR3 runs to 17 residues.

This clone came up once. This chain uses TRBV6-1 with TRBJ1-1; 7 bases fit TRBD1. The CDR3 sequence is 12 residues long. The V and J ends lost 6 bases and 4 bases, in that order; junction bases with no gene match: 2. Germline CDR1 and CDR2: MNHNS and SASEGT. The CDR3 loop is CASRSGGTEAFF. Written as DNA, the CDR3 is TGTGCCAGCAGGTCAGGGGGCACTGAAGCTTTCTTT.